One T cell receptor (beta chain) is described in this entry. The antigen it recognizes is unknown. Base qualities are not recorded, but no much larger clone differs from it by a single base. The sample originates from a study of CD8 T cells in ankylosing spondylitis (dated by TCRdb to the late 2010s). In terms of the full investigation: To find TCR variants linked to disease, the study profiled T cell receptor beta repertoires in ankylosing spondylitis patients and healthy donors. The full study cohort comprised around 23 ankylosing spondylitis patients and about 110 healthy donors. Peripheral blood was sampled, and synovial fluid was also collected from ankylosing spondylitis patients.

The germline V gene specifies KGHSH as CDR1 and LQKENI as CDR2. The cysteine opens and the phenylalanine closes a CDR3 of 16 amino acids. Only the CDR3 DNA stays, 48 bases, in frame from base 1. At the junction V is shortened by 3 bases and J by 0 bases, with 11 bases in between. Points the paper makes about the study in general: Blood from ankylosing spondylitis patients appeared to be characterized by a TCR beta motif composed of about 8 highly homologous amino acid variants. Some motif variants were previously reported in synovial fluid and blood of reactive arthritis patients, suggesting common disease-initiation mechanisms. Significant enrichment of the disease-linked clones was reported in matched synovial fluid samples from ankylosing spondylitis patients. The disease-linked clones had a CD8+ phenotype and were found at relatively low frequencies in peripheral blood.

Sequencing was carried out with an Illumina HiSeq 2500. TCR beta libraries were prepared by quantitative 5'-RACE with molecular barcodes. Regarding the original processing steps: Disease-linked TCR variants were identified with a new computational method built on a probabilistic model of VDJ rearrangement. The public sequencing data were trimmed at Q25 with fastp and processed into clonotypes with MiXCR by TCRdb, which kept only in-frame beta chains. Merged by CDR3 protein, the rows form single entries marked with the most common genes and DNA. TCRdb, not the authors, supplied the V and J calls. The sample data list fewer than 450,000 distinct CDR3 sequences, and about 15% of these were observed just once. The ten largest make up approximately 1% of the sample.

The clonotype originates from a male donor with ankylosing spondylitis. The specimen sequenced was blood, either unsorted or a sorted T cell fraction (not recorded which). The rearrangement joined TRBV18 to TRBJ2-2; no D gene call is confident. The sequenced DNA is TGTGCCAGCTCACCTAACTTAGGTTCGAACACCGGGGAGCTGTTTTTT. It translates as CASSPNLGSNTGELFF.